These 7 T cell receptor beta chains were all obtained from the same sample, sequenced in a study of shared clonotypes between healthy human individuals. Positive CCR7 selection of CD45RO-negative cells yielded the naive CD8 cells, and terminally differentiated effector memory CD45RA+ cells were excluded. Sequencing used immunoSEQ multiplex PCR; TCRdb keeps in-frame clones, though not all of them. The data contain hundreds of thousands of clones, about 96% of them singletons. The sequencing input was naive CD8+ T cells sorted from blood. These TCRs come from a young man in good health.

The gene calls are TRBV4-3 and TRBJ2-5, with 8 bases fitting TRBD1. Germline trimming cut 4 bases from V and 5 bases from J; bases unmatched to any gene: 9. The CDR3 contains 15 residues. Germline CDR1 is LGHNA and CDR2 is YSLEER. CDR3 protein: CASSRSTGVGETQYF. CDR3 in DNA: TGCGCCAGCAGCCGATCGACAGGGGTGGGGGAGACCCAGTACTTC.

The chain has TRBV28 and TRBJ2-1; perhaps TRBD1 as D (6 bases). CDR1 is MDHEN and CDR2 is SYDVKM in the germline V gene. The V end lost 6 bases, the J end lost 8 bases, and 17 bases lay between the germline ends. The CDR3 has 14 amino acids. This CDR3 is CASREVTGIDEQFF. CDR3 DNA: TGTGCCAGCAGAGAGGTAACAGGGATCGATGAGCAGTTCTTC. Filled out from reference TRBV28 and TRBJ2-1, the complete variable domain reads DVKVTQSSRYLVKRTGEKVFLECVQDMDHENMFWYRQDPGLGLRLIYFSYDVKMKEKGDIPEGYSVSREKKERFSLILESASTNQTSMYLCASREVTGIDEQFFGPGTRLTVL.

The chain recombines TRBV15 with TRBJ2-7, with TRBD2 matching over 8 bases. The CDR3 has 19 amino acids. The junction had 17 bases not matched to a gene; V was cut back by 0 bases and J by 4 bases. Germline V gives CDR1 LNHNV, CDR2 YYDKDF (reference sequence). The CDR3: CATSRDGAAEGLVTYEQYF. As DNA, the CDR3 is TGTGCCACCAGCAGAGACGGGGCCGCCGAGGGACTAGTAACGTACGAGCAGTACTTC.

This chain links TRBV10-2 with TRBJ1-1, with D perhaps matching TRBD1 (6 bases). The CDR3 has 15 amino acids. CDR1 is WSHSY, CDR2 SAAADI, per germline. Trimming cost V 8 bases and J 0 bases, with 16 bases left between them. The CDR3: CASSVRTVMNTEAFF. DNA for the CDR3: TGCGCCAGCTCGGTAAGGACAGTAATGAACACTGAAGCTTTCTTT.

The chain carries TRBV7-9 and TRBJ2-7; TRBD2 agrees at 10 bases. The length of the CDR3 is 15 residues. From germline, CDR1 is SEHNR and CDR2 FQNEAQ (reference sequence). V trimming: 1 base; J trimming: 7 bases; junction bases outside the gene matches: 7. Written as DNA, the CDR3 is TGTGCCAGCAGCTTAGTCCTAGCGGGAGAGGATGAGCAGTACTTC. Encoded protein: CASSLVLAGEDEQYF.

The chain carries TRBV11-2 and TRBJ2-7; weak D call: TRBD1 (6 bases). The V end lost 4 bases, the J end lost 2 bases, and 18 bases lay between the germline ends. Looked up from germline, CDR1 is SGHAT and CDR2 is FQNNGV. The CDR3 runs to 16 residues. CDR3 amino acids: CASSSGGRGPTYEQYF. Written as DNA, the CDR3 is TGTGCCAGCAGCTCCGGAGGCAGGGGTCCCACCTACGAGCAGTACTTC.

J is TRBJ2-5 and V is TRBV4-1; unclear D gene. V was trimmed by 1 base and J by 1 base, leaving 10 bases between them. CDR1 and CDR2 (germline): MGHRA, YSYEKL. This CDR3 has 15 residues. The CDR3 DNA follows: TGCGCCAGCAGCCAAGGAGTACCCCTCCAAGAGACCCAGTACTTC. Translating it yields CASSQGVPLQETQYF.